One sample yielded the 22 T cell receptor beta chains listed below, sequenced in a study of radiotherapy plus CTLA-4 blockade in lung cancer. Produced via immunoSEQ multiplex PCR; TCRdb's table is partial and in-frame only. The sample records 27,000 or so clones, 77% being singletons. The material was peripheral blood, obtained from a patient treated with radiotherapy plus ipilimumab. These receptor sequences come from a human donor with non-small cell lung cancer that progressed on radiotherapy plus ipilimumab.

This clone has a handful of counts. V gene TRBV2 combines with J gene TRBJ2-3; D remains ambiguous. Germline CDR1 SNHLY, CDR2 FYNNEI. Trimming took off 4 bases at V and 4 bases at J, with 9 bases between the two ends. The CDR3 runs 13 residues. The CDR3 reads CASSGSRADTQYF. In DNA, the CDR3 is TGTGCCAGCAGTGGAAGTAGAGCAGATACGCAGTATTTT.

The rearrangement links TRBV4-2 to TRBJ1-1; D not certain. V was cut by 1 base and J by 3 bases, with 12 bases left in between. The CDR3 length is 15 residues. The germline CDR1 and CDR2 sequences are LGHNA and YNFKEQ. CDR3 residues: CASSQGSWGDTEAFF. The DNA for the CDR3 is TGTGCCAGCAGCCAAGGTTCATGGGGAGACACTGAAGCTTTCTTT.

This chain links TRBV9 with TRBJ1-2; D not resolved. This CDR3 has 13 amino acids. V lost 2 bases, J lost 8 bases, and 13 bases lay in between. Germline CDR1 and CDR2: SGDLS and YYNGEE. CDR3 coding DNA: TGTGCCAGCAGCGTCGACACGGCTCGGGGCTACACCTTC. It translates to CASSVDTARGYTF.

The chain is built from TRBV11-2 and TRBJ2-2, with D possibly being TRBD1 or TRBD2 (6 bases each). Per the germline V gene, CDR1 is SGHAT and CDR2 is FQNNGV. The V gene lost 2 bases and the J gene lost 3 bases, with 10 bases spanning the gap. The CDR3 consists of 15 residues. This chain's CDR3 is CASSLPGAYTGELFF. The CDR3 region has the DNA TGTGCCAGCAGCTTACCGGGGGCCTACACCGGGGAGCTGTTTTTT.

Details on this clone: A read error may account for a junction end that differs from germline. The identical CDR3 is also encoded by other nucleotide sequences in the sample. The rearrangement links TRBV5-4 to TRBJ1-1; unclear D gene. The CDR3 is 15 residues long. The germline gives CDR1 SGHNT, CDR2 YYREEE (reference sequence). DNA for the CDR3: TGTGCCAGCAGCTTGAACGGAGACATGAACACTGAAGCCTTCTTT. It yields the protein CASSLNGDMNTEAFF.

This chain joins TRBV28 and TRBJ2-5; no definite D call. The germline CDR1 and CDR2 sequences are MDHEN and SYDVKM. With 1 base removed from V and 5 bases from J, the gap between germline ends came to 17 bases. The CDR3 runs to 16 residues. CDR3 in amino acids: CASSLSGRGSGETQYF. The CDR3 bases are TGTGCCAGCAGTTTATCGGGCAGAGGCTCTGGGGAGACCCAGTACTTC.

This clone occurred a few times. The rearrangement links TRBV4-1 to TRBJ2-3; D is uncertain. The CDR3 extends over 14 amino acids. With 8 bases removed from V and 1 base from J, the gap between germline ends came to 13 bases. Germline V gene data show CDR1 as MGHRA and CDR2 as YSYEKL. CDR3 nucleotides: TGCGCCAGCCGGCCGTTAGGTCGCACAGATACGCAGTATTTT. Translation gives CASRPLGRTDTQYF.

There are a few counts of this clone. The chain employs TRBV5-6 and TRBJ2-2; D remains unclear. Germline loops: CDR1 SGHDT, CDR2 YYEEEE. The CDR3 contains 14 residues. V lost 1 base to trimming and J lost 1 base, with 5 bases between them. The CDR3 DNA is TGTGCCAGCAGCTTGACCTTGAACACCGGGGAGCTGTTTTTT. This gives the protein CASSLTLNTGELFF.

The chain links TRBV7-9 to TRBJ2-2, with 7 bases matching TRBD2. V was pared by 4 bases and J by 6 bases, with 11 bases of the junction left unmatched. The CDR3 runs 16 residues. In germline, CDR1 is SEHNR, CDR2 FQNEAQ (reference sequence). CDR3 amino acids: CASSSPRELPAGELFF. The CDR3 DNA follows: TGTGCCAGCAGCTCCCCGCGGGAGCTCCCAGCCGGGGAGCTGTTTTTT.

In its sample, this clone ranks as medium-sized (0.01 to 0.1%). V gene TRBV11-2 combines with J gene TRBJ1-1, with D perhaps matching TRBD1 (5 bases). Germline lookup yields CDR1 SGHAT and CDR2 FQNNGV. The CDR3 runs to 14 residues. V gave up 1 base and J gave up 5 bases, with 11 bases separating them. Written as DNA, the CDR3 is TGTGCCAGCAGCTTAGGGGTAGGGGTTACTGAAGCTTTCTTT. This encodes CASSLGVGVTEAFF.

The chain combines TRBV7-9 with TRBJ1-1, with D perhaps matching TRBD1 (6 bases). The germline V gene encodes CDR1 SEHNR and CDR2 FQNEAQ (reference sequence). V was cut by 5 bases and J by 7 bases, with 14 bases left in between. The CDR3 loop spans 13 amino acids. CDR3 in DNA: TGTGCCAGCAGCCCAGACAGGAGGAATGAAGCTTTCTTT. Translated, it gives CASSPDRRNEAFF.

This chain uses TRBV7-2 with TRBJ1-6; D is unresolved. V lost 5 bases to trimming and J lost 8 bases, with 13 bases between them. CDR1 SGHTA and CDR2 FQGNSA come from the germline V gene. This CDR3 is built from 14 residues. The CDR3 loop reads CASSITGGDSPLHF. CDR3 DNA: TGTGCCAGCAGCATCACGGGTGGGGATTCACCCCTCCACTTT.

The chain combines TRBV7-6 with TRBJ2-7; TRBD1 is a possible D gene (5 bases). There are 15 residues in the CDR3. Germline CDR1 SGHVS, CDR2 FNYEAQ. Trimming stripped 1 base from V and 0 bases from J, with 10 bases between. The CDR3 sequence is CASSLESGFSYEQYF. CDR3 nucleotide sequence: TGTGCCAGCAGCTTAGAGTCAGGGTTCTCCTACGAGCAGTACTTC. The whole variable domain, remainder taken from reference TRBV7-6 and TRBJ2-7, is GAGVSQSPRYKVTKRGQDVALRCDPISGHVSLYWYRQALGQGPEFLTYFNYEAQQDKSGLPNDRFSAERPEGSISTLTIQRTEQRDSAMYRCASSLESGFSYEQYFGPGTRLTVT.

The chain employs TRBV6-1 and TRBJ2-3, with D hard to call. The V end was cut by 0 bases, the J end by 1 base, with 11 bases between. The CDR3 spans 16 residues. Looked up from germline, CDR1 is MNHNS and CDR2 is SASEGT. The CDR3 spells CASSEAFGPGTDTQYF. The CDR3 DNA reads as TGTGCCAGCAGTGAAGCCTTTGGACCGGGCACAGATACGCAGTATTTT.

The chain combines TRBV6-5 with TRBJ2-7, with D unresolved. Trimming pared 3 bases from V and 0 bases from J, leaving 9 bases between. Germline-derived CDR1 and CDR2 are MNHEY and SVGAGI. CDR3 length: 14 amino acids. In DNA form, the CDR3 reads TGTGCCAGCAGTTATAACGCAGACTCCTACGAGCAGTACTTC. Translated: CASSYNADSYEQYF.

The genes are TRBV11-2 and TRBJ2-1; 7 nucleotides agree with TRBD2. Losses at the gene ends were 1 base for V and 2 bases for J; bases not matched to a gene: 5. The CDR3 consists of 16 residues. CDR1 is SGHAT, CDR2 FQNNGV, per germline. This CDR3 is CASSLALAVPYNEQFF. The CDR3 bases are TGTGCCAGCAGCTTAGCTCTAGCGGTCCCCTACAATGAGCAGTTCTTC.

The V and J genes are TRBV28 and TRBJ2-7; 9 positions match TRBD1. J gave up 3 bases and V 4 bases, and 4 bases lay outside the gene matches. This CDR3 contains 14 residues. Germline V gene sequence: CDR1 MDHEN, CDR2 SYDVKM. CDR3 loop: CASSWGTGNYEQYF. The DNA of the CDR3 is TGTGCCAGCAGTTGGGGGACAGGGAACTACGAGCAGTACTTC.

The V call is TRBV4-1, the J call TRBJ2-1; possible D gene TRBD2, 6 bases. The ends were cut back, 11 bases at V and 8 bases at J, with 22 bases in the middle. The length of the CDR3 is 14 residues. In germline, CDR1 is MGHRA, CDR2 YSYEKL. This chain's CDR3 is CASGDRGRSDEQFF. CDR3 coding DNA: TGCGCCTCAGGTGACCGGGGGAGGTCGGATGAGCAGTTCTTC.

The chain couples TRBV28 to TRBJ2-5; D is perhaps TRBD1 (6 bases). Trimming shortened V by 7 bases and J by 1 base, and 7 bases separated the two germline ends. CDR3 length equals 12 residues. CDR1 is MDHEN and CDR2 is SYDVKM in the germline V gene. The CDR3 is CASMGAQETQYF. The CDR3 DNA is TGTGCCAGCATGGGGGCCCAAGAGACCCAGTACTTC.

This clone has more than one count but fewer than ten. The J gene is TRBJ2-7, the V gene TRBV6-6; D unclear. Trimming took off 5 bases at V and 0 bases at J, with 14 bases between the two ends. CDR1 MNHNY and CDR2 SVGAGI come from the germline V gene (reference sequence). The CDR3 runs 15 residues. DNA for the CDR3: TGTGCCAGCAGTAAGAGCCGGATCCCCTCCTACGAGCAGTACTTC. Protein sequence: CASSKSRIPSYEQYF.

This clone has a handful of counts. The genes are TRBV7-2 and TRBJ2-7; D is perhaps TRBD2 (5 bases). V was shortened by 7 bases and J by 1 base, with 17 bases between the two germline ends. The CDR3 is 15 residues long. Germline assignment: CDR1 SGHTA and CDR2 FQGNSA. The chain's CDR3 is CASTPGRGLSYEQYF. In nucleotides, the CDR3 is TGTGCCAGCACCCCCGGCCGGGGATTATCCTACGAGCAGTACTTC.

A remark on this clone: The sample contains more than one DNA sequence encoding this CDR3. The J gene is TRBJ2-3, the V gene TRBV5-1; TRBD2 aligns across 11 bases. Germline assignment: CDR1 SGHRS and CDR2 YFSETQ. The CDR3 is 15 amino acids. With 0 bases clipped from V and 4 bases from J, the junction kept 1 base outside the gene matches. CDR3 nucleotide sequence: TGCGCCAGCAGCTTGGAACTAGCGGGAGCAGATACGCAGTATTTT. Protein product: CASSLELAGADTQYF.